This entry is about one T cell receptor (beta chain). Assay used: immunoSEQ multiplex PCR; TCRdb lists only in-frame clones, some missing. This sample yields about 75,000 clones, of which 91% are seen a single time; under 0.45% belongs to the top ten. This sample was included in a study of technical replicates of blood from a handful of donors. Specimen: T cells isolated from PBMCs. This sequence was found in a human donor in good health. Some clones in this sample may be carry-over from other donors' samples.

CDR3 in amino acids: CASSRAGTANTGELFF. As DNA, the CDR3 is TGCGCCAGCAGCCGGGCCGGGACAGCGAACACCGGGGAGCTGTTTTTT. The V and J genes are TRBV4-1 and TRBJ2-2; 7 nucleotides match TRBD1. Germline V gene lookup returns CDR1 MGHRA and CDR2 YSYEKL. V trimming: 4 bases; J trimming: 0 bases; junction bases outside the gene matches: 5. This CDR3 contains 16 residues.